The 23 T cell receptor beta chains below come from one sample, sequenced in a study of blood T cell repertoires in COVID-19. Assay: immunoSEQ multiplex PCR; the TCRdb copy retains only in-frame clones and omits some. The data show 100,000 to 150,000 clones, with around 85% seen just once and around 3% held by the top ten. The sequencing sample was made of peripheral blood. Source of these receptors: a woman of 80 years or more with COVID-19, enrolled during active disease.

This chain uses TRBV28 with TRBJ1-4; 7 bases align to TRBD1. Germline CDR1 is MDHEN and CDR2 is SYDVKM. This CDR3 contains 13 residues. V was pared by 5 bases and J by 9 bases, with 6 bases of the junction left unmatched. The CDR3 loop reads CASSAGTAQKLFF. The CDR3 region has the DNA TGTGCCAGCAGTGCCGGGACAGCTCAAAAACTGTTTTTT.

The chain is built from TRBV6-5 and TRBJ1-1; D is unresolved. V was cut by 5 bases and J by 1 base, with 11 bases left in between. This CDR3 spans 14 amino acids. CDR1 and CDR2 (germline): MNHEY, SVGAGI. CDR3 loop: CASSPRGGNTEAFF. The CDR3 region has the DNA TGTGCCAGCAGTCCCCGAGGAGGGAACACTGAAGCTTTCTTT.

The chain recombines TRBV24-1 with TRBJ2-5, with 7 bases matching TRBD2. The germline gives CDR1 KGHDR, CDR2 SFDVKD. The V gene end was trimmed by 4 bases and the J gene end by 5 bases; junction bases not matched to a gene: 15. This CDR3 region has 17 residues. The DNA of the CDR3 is TGTGCCACCAGTGACCCGTCGAGGGAGGGCAAGAGGGAGACCCAGTACTTC. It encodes CATSDPSREGKRETQYF.

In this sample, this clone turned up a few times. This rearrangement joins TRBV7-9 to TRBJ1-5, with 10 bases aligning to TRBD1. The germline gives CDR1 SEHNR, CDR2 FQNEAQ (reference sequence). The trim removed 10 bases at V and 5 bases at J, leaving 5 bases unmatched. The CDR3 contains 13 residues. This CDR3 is CATSGQGDQPQHF. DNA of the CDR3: TGTGCCACCTCCGGACAGGGGGATCAGCCCCAGCATTTT. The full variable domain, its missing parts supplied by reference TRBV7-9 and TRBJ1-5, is DTGVSQNPRHKITKRGQNVTFRCDPISEHNRLYWYRQTLGQGPEFLTYFQNEAQLEKSRLLSDRFSAERPKGSFSTLEIQRTEQGDSAMYLCATSGQGDQPQHFGDGTRLSIL.

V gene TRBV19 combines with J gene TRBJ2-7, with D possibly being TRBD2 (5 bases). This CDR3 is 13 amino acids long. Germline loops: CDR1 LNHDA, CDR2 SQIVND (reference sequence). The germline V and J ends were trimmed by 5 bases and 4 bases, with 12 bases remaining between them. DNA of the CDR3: TGTGCCAGTAGTCCTGACGGACTGTACGAGCAGTACTTC. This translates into CASSPDGLYEQYF.

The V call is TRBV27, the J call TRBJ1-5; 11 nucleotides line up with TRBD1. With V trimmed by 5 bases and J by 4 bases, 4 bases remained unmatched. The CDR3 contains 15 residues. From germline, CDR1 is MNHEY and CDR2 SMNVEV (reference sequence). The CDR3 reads CASSPGTGGNQPQHF. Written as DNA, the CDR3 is TGTGCCAGCAGTCCCGGGACAGGGGGAAATCAGCCCCAGCATTTT.

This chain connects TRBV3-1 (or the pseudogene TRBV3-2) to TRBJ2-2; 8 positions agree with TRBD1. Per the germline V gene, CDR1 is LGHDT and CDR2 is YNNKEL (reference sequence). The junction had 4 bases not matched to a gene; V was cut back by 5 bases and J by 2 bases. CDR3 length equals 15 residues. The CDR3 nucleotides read TGTGCCAGCAGCTCTACAGGGGGTAACACCGGGGAGCTGTTTTTT. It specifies CASSSTGGNTGELFF.

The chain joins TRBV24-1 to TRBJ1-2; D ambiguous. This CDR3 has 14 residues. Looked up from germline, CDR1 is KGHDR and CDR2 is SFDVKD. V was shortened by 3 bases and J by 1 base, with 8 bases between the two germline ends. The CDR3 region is CATSDQGDNYGYTF. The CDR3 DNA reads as TGTGCCACCAGTGATCAAGGAGATAACTATGGCTACACCTTC.

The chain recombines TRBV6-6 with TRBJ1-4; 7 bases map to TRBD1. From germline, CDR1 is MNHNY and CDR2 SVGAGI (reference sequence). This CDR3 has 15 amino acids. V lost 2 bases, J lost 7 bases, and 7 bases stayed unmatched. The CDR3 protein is CASSYQGVTGEKLFF. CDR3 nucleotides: TGTGCCAGCAGTTACCAGGGGGTGACTGGTGAAAAACTGTTTTTT.

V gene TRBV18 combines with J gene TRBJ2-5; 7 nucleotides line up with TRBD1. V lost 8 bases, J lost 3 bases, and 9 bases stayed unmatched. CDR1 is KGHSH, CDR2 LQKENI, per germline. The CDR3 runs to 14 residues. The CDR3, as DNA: TGTGCCAGCAAACCAGACAGGGCAAAAGAGACCCAGTACTTC. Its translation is CASKPDRAKETQYF.

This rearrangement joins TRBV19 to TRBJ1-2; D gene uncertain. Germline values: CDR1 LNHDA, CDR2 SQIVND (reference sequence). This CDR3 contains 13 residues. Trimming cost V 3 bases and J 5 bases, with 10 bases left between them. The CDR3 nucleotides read TGTGCCAGTAGTATGGGATGGGAGTATGGCTACACCTTC. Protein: CASSMGWEYGYTF.

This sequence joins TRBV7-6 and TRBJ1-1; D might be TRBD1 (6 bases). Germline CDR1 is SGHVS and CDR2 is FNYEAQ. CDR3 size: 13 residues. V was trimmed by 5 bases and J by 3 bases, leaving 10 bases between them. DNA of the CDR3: TGTGCCAGCAGCCAGGACAGAGACACTGAAGCTTTCTTT. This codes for CASSQDRDTEAFF.

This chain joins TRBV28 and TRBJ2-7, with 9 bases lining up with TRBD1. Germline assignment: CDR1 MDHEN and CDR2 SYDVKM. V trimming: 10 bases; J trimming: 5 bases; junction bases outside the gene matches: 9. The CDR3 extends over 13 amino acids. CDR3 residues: CATETGGPHEQYF. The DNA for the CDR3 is TGTGCCACGGAGACAGGGGGGCCCCACGAGCAGTACTTC.

CDR3 amino acids: CASRGLAGNTGELFF. The CDR3 DNA is TGTGCCAGCAGAGGACTAGCGGGTAACACCGGGGAGCTGTTTTTT. The gene calls are TRBV11-2 and TRBJ2-2, with 11 bases identical to TRBD2. Germline CDR1 reads SGHAT; CDR2 reads FQNNGV. V dropped 6 bases and J dropped 2; count of bases not matched to a gene: 2. The CDR3 covers 15 residues.

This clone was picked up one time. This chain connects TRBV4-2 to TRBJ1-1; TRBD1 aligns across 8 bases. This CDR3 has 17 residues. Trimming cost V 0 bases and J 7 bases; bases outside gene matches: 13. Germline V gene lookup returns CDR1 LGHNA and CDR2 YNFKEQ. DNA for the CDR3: TGTGCCAGCAGCCAAGAAGGAAACCTCAGGGGGCGGGTTGAAGCTTTCTTT. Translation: CASSQEGNLRGRVEAFF.

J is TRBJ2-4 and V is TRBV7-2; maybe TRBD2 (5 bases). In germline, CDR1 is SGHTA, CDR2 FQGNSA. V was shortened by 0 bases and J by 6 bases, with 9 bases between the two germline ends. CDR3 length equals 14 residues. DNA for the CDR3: TGTGCCAGCAGCTTAGCCCGGGGTGGAAACATTCAGTACTTC. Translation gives CASSLARGGNIQYF.

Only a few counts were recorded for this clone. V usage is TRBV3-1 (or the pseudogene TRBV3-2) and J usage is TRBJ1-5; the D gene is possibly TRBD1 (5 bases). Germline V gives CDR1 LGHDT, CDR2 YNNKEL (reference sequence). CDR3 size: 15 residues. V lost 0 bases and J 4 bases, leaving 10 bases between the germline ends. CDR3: CASSQEGGGNQPQHF. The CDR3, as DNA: TGTGCCAGCAGCCAAGAGGGGGGGGGAAATCAGCCCCAGCATTTT.

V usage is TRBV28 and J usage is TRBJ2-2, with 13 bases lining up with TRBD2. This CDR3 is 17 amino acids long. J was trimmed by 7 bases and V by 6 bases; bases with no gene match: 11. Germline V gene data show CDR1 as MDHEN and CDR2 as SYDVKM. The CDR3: CASRGIGLAGDNGELFF. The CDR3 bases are TGTGCCAGCAGGGGAATCGGACTAGCGGGAGATAACGGGGAGCTGTTTTTT.

The DNA for the CDR3 is TGTGCCAGCAGTGCGTGGACAAGGAAAGCTTTCTTT. It yields the protein CASSAWTRKAFF. This chain connects TRBV25-1 to TRBJ1-1, with D maybe TRBD1 (5 bases). The CDR3 spans 12 residues. The germline V gene has CDR1 MGHDK and CDR2 SYGVNS. V was clipped by 4 bases and J by 9 bases, with 12 bases between them.

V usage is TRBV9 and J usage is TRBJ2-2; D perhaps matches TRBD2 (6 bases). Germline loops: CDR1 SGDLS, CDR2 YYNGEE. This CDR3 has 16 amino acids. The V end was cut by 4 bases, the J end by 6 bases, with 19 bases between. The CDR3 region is CASSLPGGEGAGELFF. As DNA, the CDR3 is TGTGCCAGCAGCCTCCCGGGCGGGGAAGGGGCCGGGGAGCTGTTTTTT.

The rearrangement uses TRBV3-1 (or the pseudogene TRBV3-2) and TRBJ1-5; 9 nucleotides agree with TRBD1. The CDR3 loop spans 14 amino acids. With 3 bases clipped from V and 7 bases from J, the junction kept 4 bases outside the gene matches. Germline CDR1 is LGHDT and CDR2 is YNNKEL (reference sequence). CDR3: CASSQGQGPQPQHF. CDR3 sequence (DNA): TGTGCCAGCAGCCAGGGACAGGGCCCCCAGCCCCAGCATTTT.

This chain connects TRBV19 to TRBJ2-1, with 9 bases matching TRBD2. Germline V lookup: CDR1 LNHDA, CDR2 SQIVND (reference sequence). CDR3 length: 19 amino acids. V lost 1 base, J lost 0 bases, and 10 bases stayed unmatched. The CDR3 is CASSIVGGRAGPSYNEQFF. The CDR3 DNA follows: TGTGCCAGTAGTATAGTTGGCGGGAGGGCAGGGCCCTCCTACAATGAGCAGTTCTTC.

CDR3 in DNA: TGTGCCAGCAGCATAGGACACGGCTCCACAGATACGCAGTATTTT. Protein sequence: CASSIGHGSTDTQYF. This chain connects TRBV21-1 to TRBJ2-3; the table's D gene call, TRBD1, was not cross checked with the DNA. TRBV21-1 is listed as a pseudogene. The CDR3 is 15 residues long.